This T cell receptor (beta chain) was recorded in a study of response to subunit inactivated influenza vaccine. Each CDR3 protein is one row after TCRdb ran MiXCR on the RT-PCR reads. Among 450,000 to 500,000 distinct CDR3 sequences listed, about a tenth were seen once. The CDR3 runs to 14 residues. CDR1 and CDR2 (germline): DFQATT, SNEGSKA (reference sequence). Comments on this clonotype: Mismatch with germline at one junction end may stem from a read error.

The input for sequencing was PBMCs from blood, taken roughly 48 days after vaccination. V and J are TRBV20-1 and TRBJ1-4; tentatively, D is TRBD1 (5 bases). The source is a man aged 45-65 years who received an inactivated influenza vaccine. The CDR3 sequence: CSANLGPSKEKLFF. The CDR3 nucleotides are TGCAGTGCTAACTTGGGGCCATCTAAGGAAAAACTGTTTTTT.